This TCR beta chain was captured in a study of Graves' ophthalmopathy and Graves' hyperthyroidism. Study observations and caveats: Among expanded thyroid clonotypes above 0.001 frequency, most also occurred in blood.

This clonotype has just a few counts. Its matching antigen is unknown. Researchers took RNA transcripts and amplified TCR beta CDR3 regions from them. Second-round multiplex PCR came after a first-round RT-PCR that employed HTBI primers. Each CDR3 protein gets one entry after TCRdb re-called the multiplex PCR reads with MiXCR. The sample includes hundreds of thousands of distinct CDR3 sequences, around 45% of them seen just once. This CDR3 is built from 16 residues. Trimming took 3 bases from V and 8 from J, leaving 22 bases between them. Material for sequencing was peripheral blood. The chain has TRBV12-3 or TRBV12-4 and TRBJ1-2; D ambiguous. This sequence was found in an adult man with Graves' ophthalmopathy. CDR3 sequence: CASSFVSTGNTIGYTF. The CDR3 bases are TGTGCCAGCAGTTTTGTCTCGACGGGTAATACTATCGGCTACACCTTC.